This entry describes one TCR beta chain. Antigen unknown. The data stem from a study of OX40 agonist ivuxolimab in advanced cancers. The overall study: Patients received ivuxolimab, an agonistic anti-OX40 (CD134) antibody.

Clones were read by immunoSEQ multiplex PCR, and TCRdb kept only the in-frame ones, dropping some. This repertoire shows more than 55,000 clones, 87% found once; its top ten account for 3.5% to 5%. Patients with autoimmune history or systemic immunosuppression were excluded. This CDR3 has 15 residues. CDR1 and CDR2 (germline): LNHDA, SQIVND (reference sequence). Trimming removed 10 bases from V and 5 bases from J; junction bases left unmatched: 13. General study results and limits: CD4+ and CD8+ blood T cells expanded clonally by week 6 at 0.1 to 3.0 mg/kg.

The receptor was isolated from an adult with an advanced solid tumor such as melanoma, head and neck, liver or kidney cancer. The specimen comprised CD4+ or CD8+ T cells sorted from blood, sampled in a trial of the OX40 agonist ivuxolimab. The rearrangement uses TRBV19 and TRBJ2-2, with 7 bases aligning to TRBD2. The DNA of the CDR3 is TGTGCCACCCCAAGGAGGGAGGGCCAAACCGGGGAGCTGTTTTTT. It is translated as CATPRREGQTGELFF.